These 14 T cell receptor beta chains originate from one sample sequenced in a study of blood T cell repertoires in COVID-19. Method: immunoSEQ multiplex PCR; TCRdb's copy keeps in-frame clones and lacks some. The top ten hold 4.2% of the sample, which has 100,000 to 140,000 clones, almost 85% seen once. Sequencing was performed on peripheral blood. These receptors all come from a human donor in a cohort sampled during active COVID-19.

CDR3: CATSVPPGGGYEQYV. The CDR3 DNA reads TGTGCCACCAGTGTCCCCCCCGGCGGGGGCTACGAGCAGTACGTC. The V and J genes are TRBV24-1 and TRBJ2-7; 7 positions match TRBD2. Germline CDR1 reads KGHDR; CDR2 reads SFDVKD. Unmatched junction bases numbered 9, after V lost 5 bases and J lost 3 bases. This CDR3 spans 15 amino acids.

V and J are TRBV14 and TRBJ2-1; TRBD2 matches at 7 bases. The V segment lost 1 base and the J segment 7 bases; nucleotides outside the gene matches: 7. The V gene's germline CDR1 is SGHDN and CDR2 FVKESK. This CDR3 contains 15 residues. CDR3 amino acids: CASSQAGAGLNEQFF. CDR3 nucleotides: TGTGCCAGCAGCCAAGCGGGAGCGGGACTGAATGAGCAGTTCTTC.

The chain recombines TRBV7-9 with TRBJ1-6; no clear D. The CDR3 totals 12 residues. Germline V lookup: CDR1 SEHNR, CDR2 FQNEAQ (reference sequence). The V end lost 5 bases, the J end lost 14 bases, and 13 bases lay between the germline ends. The DNA of the CDR3 is TGTGCCAGCAGCCCGGGCGGGGAGGCCCTCCACTTT. As protein: CASSPGGEALHF.

The chain is built from TRBV14 and TRBJ2-2; D ambiguous. V dropped 2 bases and J dropped 2 bases, with 9 bases sitting between them. This CDR3 region has 15 residues. CDR1 SGHDN and CDR2 FVKESK come from the germline V gene. CDR3 coding DNA: TGTGCCAGCAGCCAAATGCTAATAAACACCGGGGAGCTGTTTTTT. This encodes CASSQMLINTGELFF.

J is TRBJ1-1 and V is TRBV6-5; possibly TRBD1 for D (5 bases). V was shortened by 0 bases and J by 4 bases, with 9 bases between the two germline ends. Germline CDR1 is MNHEY and CDR2 is SVGAGI. CDR3 length: 14 residues. The CDR3 loop is CASSYSGGGTEAFF. Written as DNA, the CDR3 is TGTGCCAGCAGTTACTCGGGGGGGGGCACTGAAGCTTTCTTT.

V and J are TRBV7-8 and TRBJ2-3; a possible D gene is TRBD2 (5 bases). From germline, CDR1 is SGHVS and CDR2 FQNEAQ. Deletions cut 5 bases from V and 8 bases from J, with 23 bases between. There are 16 residues in the CDR3. The DNA of the CDR3 is TGTGCCAGCAGCCCGACCGAGCGCGGCAGAGGAGGTACGCAGTATTTT. The encoded protein is CASSPTERGRGGTQYF.

The chain is built from TRBV9 and TRBJ2-1, with 9 bases fitting TRBD2. The trim removed 3 bases at V and 1 base at J, leaving 5 bases unmatched. The CDR3 is made up of 16 amino acids. Per germline, CDR1 SGDLS and CDR2 YYNGEE. CDR3 nucleotide sequence: TGTGCCAGCAGCGGAACTAGCGGGTCTTCCTACAATGAGCAGTTCTTC. Encoded protein: CASSGTSGSSYNEQFF.

This clone was recorded only once. The J gene is TRBJ2-3, the V gene TRBV29-1, with 12 bases that match TRBD2. CDR1 and CDR2 from the germline V gene are SQVTM and ANQGSEA. The CDR3 runs 16 residues. J was trimmed by 2 bases and V by 0 bases; bases with no gene match: 3. Here the CDR3 DNA reads TGCAGCGTTGAAGATAGGACTAGCGGGAACACAGATACGCAGTATTTT. This codes for CSVEDRTSGNTDTQYF.

CDR3 protein: CASSPGQGQETQYF. The CDR3 region has the DNA TGTGCCAGCTCACCAGGACAGGGACAAGAGACCCAGTACTTC. The chain links TRBV18 to TRBJ2-5, with 8 positions matching TRBD1. V shed 2 bases, J shed 2 bases, and the junction held 1 base outside the gene matches. In germline, CDR1 is KGHSH, CDR2 LQKENI. CDR3 size: 14 residues.

This clone was seen more than once but under ten times. CDR3 sequence: CASSYLQELNYGYTF. CDR3 nucleotides: TGTGCCAGCAGTTACCTTCAGGAACTTAACTATGGCTACACCTTC. The V call is TRBV6-5, the J call TRBJ1-2; no clear D. The CDR3 extends over 15 amino acids. Germline values: CDR1 MNHEY, CDR2 SVGAGI. The V end was cut by 2 bases, the J end by 1 base, with 11 bases between.

The chain combines TRBV28 with TRBJ1-1; D not certain. Trimming pared 3 bases from V and 1 base from J, leaving 6 bases between. CDR3 length equals 13 residues. Germline V gene sequence: CDR1 MDHEN, CDR2 SYDVKM. The CDR3 protein is CASSFYRNTEAFF. CDR3 DNA sequence: TGTGCCAGCAGTTTTTATAGGAACACTGAAGCTTTCTTT.

The gene calls are TRBV5-1 and TRBJ2-3, with a weak D call TRBD1 (6 bases). CDR1 and CDR2 (germline): SGHRS, YFSETQ. V lost 6 bases to trimming and J lost 1 base, with 15 bases between them. This CDR3 has 15 residues. The CDR3 nucleotides read TGCGCCAGCACTCAAACAGGGTCCGGCACAGATACGCAGTATTTT. Protein: CASTQTGSGTDTQYF.

In the case of this clone: This specimen includes other DNA sequences encoding the same CDR3. The J gene is TRBJ1-1, the V gene TRBV4-1; the D is unclear. The CDR3 totals 14 residues. V was cut by 2 bases and J by 4 bases, with 11 bases left in between. Germline V gene lookup returns CDR1 MGHRA and CDR2 YSYEKL. The CDR3 sequence is CASSQTGFGTEAFF. The CDR3 bases are TGCGCCAGCAGCCAAACGGGGTTCGGCACTGAAGCTTTCTTT.

This clone showed up just once. The CDR3 spells CASTRRDRVTGELFF. CDR3 in DNA: TGTGCCAGCACAAGACGGGACAGGGTCACCGGGGAGCTGTTTTTT. This sequence joins TRBV27 and TRBJ2-2, with 9 bases fitting TRBD1. The CDR3 covers 15 residues. J was trimmed by 4 bases and V by 7 bases; bases with no gene match: 7. Germline CDR1 MNHEY, CDR2 SMNVEV (reference sequence).